This TCR beta chain derives from a study of blood T cells in healthy people across ages. Each of the donors had roughly 9.4 milliliters of peripheral blood drawn into EDTA-treated Vacutainer tubes. Total RNA was extracted at no less than 6 micrograms per sample. Germline V CDR1 and CDR2: LGHNA, YNFKEQ. The V segment lost 1 base and the J segment 1 base; nucleotides outside the gene matches: 3. The CDR3 spans 15 residues. A second PCR, run for about 7 to 11 cycles, used a sample-barcoded 5' primer plus a J-beta primer mix. MiXCR, run by TCRdb on the 5' RACE reads, gives a single entry per CDR3 protein. The data show roughly 800,000 distinct CDR3 sequences, about 62% seen once.

This rearrangement joins TRBV4-2 to TRBJ2-5, with 7 bases aligning to TRBD1. Sequences were obtained from blood. This TCR came from a man aged 25 to 40 in good health. DNA for the CDR3: TGTGCCAGCAGCCAAGCGGGACAGCCCCAAGAGACCCAGTACTTC. Protein: CASSQAGQPQETQYF.